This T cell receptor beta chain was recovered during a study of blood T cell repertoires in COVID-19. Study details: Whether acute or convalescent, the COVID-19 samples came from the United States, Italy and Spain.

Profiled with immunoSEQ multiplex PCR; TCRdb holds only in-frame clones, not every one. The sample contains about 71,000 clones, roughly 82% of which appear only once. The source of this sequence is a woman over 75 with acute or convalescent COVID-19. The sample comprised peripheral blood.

The CDR3 region is CASSDSTGGYEQYF. As DNA, the CDR3 is TGCGCCAGCAGTGACTCTACAGGGGGCTACGAGCAGTACTTC. The rearrangement links TRBV10-2 to TRBJ2-7; 8 nucleotides agree with TRBD1. Germline assignment: CDR1 WSHSY and CDR2 SAAADI. Trimming removed 3 bases from V and 3 bases from J; junction bases left unmatched: 4. This CDR3 is 14 amino acids long.